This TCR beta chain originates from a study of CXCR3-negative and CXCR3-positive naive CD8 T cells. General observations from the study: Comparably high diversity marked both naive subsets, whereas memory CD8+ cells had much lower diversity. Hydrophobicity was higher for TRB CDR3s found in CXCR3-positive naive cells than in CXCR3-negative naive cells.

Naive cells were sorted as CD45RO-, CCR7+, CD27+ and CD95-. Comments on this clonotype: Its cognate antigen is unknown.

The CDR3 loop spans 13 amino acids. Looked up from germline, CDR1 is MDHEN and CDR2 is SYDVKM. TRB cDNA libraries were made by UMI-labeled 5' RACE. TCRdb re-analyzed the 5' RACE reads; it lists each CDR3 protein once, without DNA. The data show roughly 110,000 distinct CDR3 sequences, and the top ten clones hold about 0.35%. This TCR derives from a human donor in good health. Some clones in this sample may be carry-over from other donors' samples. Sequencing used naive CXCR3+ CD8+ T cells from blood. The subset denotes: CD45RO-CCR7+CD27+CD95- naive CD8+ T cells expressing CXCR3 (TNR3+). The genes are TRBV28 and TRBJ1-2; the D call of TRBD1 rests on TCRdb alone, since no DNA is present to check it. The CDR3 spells CASNPQGDYGYTF.